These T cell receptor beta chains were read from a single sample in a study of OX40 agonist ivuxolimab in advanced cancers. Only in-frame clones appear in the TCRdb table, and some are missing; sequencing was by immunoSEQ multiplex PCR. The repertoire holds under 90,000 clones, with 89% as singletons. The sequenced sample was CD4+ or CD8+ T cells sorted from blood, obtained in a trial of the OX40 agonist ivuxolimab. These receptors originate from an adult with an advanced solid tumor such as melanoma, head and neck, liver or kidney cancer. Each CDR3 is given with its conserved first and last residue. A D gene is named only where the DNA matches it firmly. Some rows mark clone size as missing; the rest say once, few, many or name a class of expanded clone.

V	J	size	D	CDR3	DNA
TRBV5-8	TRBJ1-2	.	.	CASSLAGGAYGYTF	TGTGCCAGCAGCTTGGCCGGGGGCGCCTATGGCTACACCTTC
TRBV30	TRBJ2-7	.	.	CAWGFKSSYEQYF	TGTGCCTGGGGGTTTAAGAGCTCCTACGAGCAGTACTTC
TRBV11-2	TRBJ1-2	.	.	CASSLTDRVNYGYTF	TGTGCCAGCAGTCTGACGGACCGCGTTAACTATGGCTACACCTTC
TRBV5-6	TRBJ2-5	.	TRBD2	CASSLMVLAGPGAQYF	TGTGCCAGCAGCTTGATGGTACTAGCGGGGCCAGGGGCCCAGTACTTC
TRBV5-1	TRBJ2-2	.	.	CASSLADGSPTGELFF	TGCGCCAGCAGCTTGGCCGATGGTAGTCCCACCGGGGAGCTGTTTTTT
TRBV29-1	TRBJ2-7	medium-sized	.	CSVVLSYEQYF	TGCAGCGTTGTACTCTCCTACGAGCAGTACTTC
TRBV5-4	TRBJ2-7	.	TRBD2	CASSPGTSGYEQYF	TGTGCCAGCAGCCCCGGGACTAGCGGTTACGAGCAGTACTTC
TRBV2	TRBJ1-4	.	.	CASSDLRTSNEKLFF	TGTGCCAGCAGTGACTTACGGACTTCTAATGAAAAACTGTTTTTT
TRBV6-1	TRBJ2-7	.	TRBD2	CASKGRATYEQYF	TGTGCCAGCAAAGGGAGGGCTACCTACGAGCAGTACTTC
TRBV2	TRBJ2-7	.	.	CASSVHRVWALGYEQYF	TGTGCCAGCAGTGTCCACAGGGTTTGGGCCCTGGGGTACGAGCAGTACTTC
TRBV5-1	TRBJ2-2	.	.	CASSLGQFTGELFF	TGCGCCAGCAGCTTGGGACAGTTCACCGGGGAGCTGTTTTTT
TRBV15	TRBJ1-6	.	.	CAIRMGYNSPLHF	TGTGCCATTCGAATGGGCTATAATTCACCCCTCCACTTT
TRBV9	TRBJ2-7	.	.	CASSVGDITYEQYF	TGTGCCAGCAGCGTAGGGGACATTACCTACGAGCAGTACTTC
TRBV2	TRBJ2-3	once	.	CASIAWGRDTDTQYF	TGTGCCAGCATTGCCTGGGGCAGAGACACAGATACGCAGTATTTT
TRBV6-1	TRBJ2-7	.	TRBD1	CASRPRAGGYEQYF	TGTGCCAGCAGACCCCGGGCAGGGGGATACGAGCAGTACTTC
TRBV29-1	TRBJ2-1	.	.	CSVEDRTRGASLERIF	TGCAGCGTTGAAGATCGGACTAGGGGGGCAAGTTTAGAAAGAATCTTC
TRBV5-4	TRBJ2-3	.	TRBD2	CASSPSGGALDTQYF	TGTGCCAGCAGCCCAAGCGGGGGGGCGTTAGATACGCAGTATTTT
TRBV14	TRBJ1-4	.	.	CASSQSNEKLFF	TGTGCCAGCAGCCAATCTAATGAAAAACTGTTTTTT
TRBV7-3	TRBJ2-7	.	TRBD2	CASRKREGYYEQYF	TGTGCCAGCAGGAAGCGGGAGGGTTACTACGAGCAGTACTTC
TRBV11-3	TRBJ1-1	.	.	CASSLRGTEAFF	TGTGCCAGCAGCTTACGGGGTACTGAAGCTTTCTTT
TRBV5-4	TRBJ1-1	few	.	CASSLDGWTEAFF	TGTGCCAGCAGCTTGGACGGGTGGACTGAAGCTTTCTTT
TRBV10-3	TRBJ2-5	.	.	CAISQVAEKETQYF	TGTGCCATCAGCCAGGTGGCGGAAAAAGAGACCCAGTACTTC
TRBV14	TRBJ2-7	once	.	CASSQTSPPIEQYF	TGTGCCAGCAGCCAAACCAGCCCCCCTATCGAGCAGTACTTC
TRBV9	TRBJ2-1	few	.	CASSVGSLWNEQFF	TGTGCCAGCAGCGTCGGTAGCCTTTGGAATGAGCAGTTCTTC
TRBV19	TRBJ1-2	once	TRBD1	CASRLGTGDGYTF	TGTGCCAGTAGACTCGGGACAGGGGATGGCTACACCTTC
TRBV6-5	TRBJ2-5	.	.	CASSYSSGQRLETQYF	TGTGCCAGCAGTTACTCCAGTGGGCAGCGTCTCGAGACCCAGTACTTC
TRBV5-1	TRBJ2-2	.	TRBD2	CASSPRLALSGELFF	TGCGCCAGCAGCCCAAGACTAGCGTTGAGCGGGGAGCTGTTTTTT
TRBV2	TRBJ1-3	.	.	CASSALVGGGNTIYF	TGTGCCAGCAGTGCCCTGGTCGGGGGTGGAAACACCATATATTTT
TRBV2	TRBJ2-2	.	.	CASSEAVSGELFF	TGTGCCAGCAGTGAAGCGGTCTCCGGAGAGCTGTTTTTT
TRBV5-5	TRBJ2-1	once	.	CASSPGNPYNEQFF	TGTGCCAGCAGCCCAGGGAATCCCTACAATGAGCAGTTCTTC